The rows below give T cell receptor beta chains drawn from one sample of a study of Graves' ophthalmopathy and Graves' hyperthyroidism. Each CDR3 protein gets one entry after TCRdb re-called the multiplex PCR reads with MiXCR. The table has roughly 610,000 distinct CDR3 sequences, about a fifth seen once; the top ten hold more than 5.5%. What was sequenced was peripheral blood. The receptor set was obtained from a woman under 30 with stable Graves' hyperthyroidism. Some clones in this sample may be carry-over from other donors' samples. The CDR3 runs from the conserved cysteine through the conserved F or W. The D gene is left open where the match is weak. The size of a clone is reported for some rows only, either as once, few or many, or as a class for expanded clones.

V	J	D	size	CDR3	DNA
TRBV20-1	TRBJ2-7	NA	NA	CSAPTREAHYEQYF	TGCAGTGCTCCAACGCGGGAAGCGCACTACGAGCAGTACTTC
TRBV12-3/TRBV12-4	TRBJ2-5	NA	many	CASTLEGRDPGTQYF	TGTGCCAGCACATTGGAGGGTAGGGATCCAGGGACCCAGTACTTC
TRBV30	TRBJ1-6	NA	many	CAWSVRGASPLHF	TGTGCCTGGAGTGTAAGGGGAGCCTCACCCCTCCACTTT
TRBV20-1	TRBJ2-7	TRBD1	many	CSAHQRPGQGRTYEQYF	TGCAGTGCGCACCAGCGCCCCGGACAGGGCCGGACCTACGAGCAGTACTTC
TRBV5-1	TRBJ2-7	TRBD1	few	CASSFIQGAGYEQYF	TGCGCCAGCAGCTTTATACAGGGGGCAGGGTACGAGCAGTACTTC
TRBV2	TRBJ1-6	NA	many	CASSALGALDSPLHF	TGTGCCAGCAGTGCTTTAGGGGCTTTGGATTCACCCCTCCACTTT
TRBV12-3/TRBV12-4	TRBJ2-3	NA	many	CASSGSVLADTQYF	TGTGCCAGCAGTGGCTCAGTCTTGGCAGATACGCAGTATTTT
TRBV7-3	TRBJ2-7	TRBD2	many	CASSLYLAGDPYEQYF	TGTGCCAGCAGCCTTTATCTAGCGGGGGACCCCTACGAGCAGTACTTC
TRBV9	TRBJ1-2	NA	many	CASSVEWEPYGYTF	TGTGCCAGCAGCGTAGAATGGGAGCCCTATGGCTACACCTTC
TRBV5-1	TRBJ1-1	NA	many	CASSLGTRAEAFF	TGCGCCAGCAGCTTGGGGACTAGGGCTGAAGCTTTCTTT
TRBV16	TRBJ1-1	TRBD1	many	CASSQSGTGGTEAFF	TGTGCCAGCAGCCAATCGGGGACAGGGGGAACTGAAGCTTTCTTT
TRBV14	TRBJ2-7	TRBD1	many	CASSQDLGARGFYEQYF	TGTGCCAGCAGCCAAGATCTTGGGGCCAGGGGGTTTTACGAGCAGTACTTC
TRBV6-1	TRBJ2-3	TRBD1	NA	CASSTGTGGTDTQYF	TGTGCCAGCAGTACCGGGACAGGGGGCACAGATACGCAGTATTTT
TRBV2	TRBJ1-2	NA	once	CATSDRNVGYTF	TGTGCCACCTCCGACAGGAATGTTGGCTACACCTTC
TRBV12-3/TRBV12-4	TRBJ1-2	NA	many	CASSLEGGLKYGYTF	TGTGCCAGCAGTTTAGAGGGGGGATTAAAATATGGCTACACCTTC
TRBV6-1	TRBJ1-6	NA	many	CASSEERGRNSPLHF	TGTGCCAGCAGTGAAGAGAGAGGGAGAAATTCACCCCTCCACTTT
TRBV6-2/TRBV6-3	TRBJ1-5	NA	NA	CASSYSGVYNQPQHF	TGTGCCAGCAGTTACTCAGGGGTCTACAATCAGCCCCAGCATTTT
TRBV7-8	TRBJ2-7	TRBD1	many	CASSTPDRVEEQYF	TGTGCCAGCAGCACCCCTGACAGGGTAGAGGAGCAGTACTTC
TRBV4-2	TRBJ2-7	NA	many	CASSQGLDHYEQYF	TGTGCCAGCAGCCAAGGACTAGACCACTACGAGCAGTACTTC
TRBV29-1	TRBJ1-1	NA	NA	CSVEDIRRTAPYRREAFF	TGCAGCGTTGAAGATATTCGCCGGACAGCCCCGTACCGCCGTGAAGCTTTCTTT
TRBV20-1	TRBJ1-2	TRBD1	few	CSARMGQGFFYGYTF	TGCAGTGCTCGAATGGGACAGGGGTTTTTCTATGGCTACACCTTC
TRBV4-1	TRBJ1-1	NA	NA	CASSPNSGRSMNTEAFF	TGCGCCAGCAGCCCCAATTCCGGACGGAGCATGAACACTGAAGCTTTCTTT
TRBV11-2	TRBJ1-1	NA	NA	CASSGIRGLTEAFF	TGTGCCAGCAGCGGCATCCGGGGGTTAACTGAAGCTTTCTTT
TRBV6-2/TRBV6-3	TRBJ2-2	NA	NA	CASGRQAPWAGELFF	TGTGCCAGCGGTAGGCAAGCGCCGTGGGCCGGGGAGCTGTTTTTT
TRBV4-2	TRBJ2-7	TRBD2	few	CASSQEAGASGGHEQYF	TGTGCCAGCAGCCAAGAGGCGGGGGCTAGCGGGGGCCACGAGCAGTACTTC
TRBV4-1	TRBJ2-2	TRBD2	many	CASSQGLAGAGELFF	TGCGCCAGCAGCCAAGGACTAGCTGGCGCCGGGGAGCTGTTTTTT
TRBV7-3	TRBJ2-5	NA	many	CASSRRVEETQYF	TGTGCCAGCAGCAGGCGAGTGGAAGAGACCCAGTACTTC
TRBV18	TRBJ1-1	NA	many	CASSLGDAEAFF	TGTGCCAGCTCACTGGGAGACGCTGAAGCTTTCTTT
TRBV4-2	TRBJ1-5	NA	many	CASSQEAGYQPQHF	TGTGCCAGCAGCCAAGAGGCGGGGTATCAGCCCCAGCATTTT
TRBV28	TRBJ1-1	NA	once	CASSPGRIEAFF	TGTGCCAGCAGCCCGGGAAGGATTGAAGCTTTCTTT
TRBV30	TRBJ2-7	NA	NA	CAWSVYYEQYF	TGTGCCTGGAGTGTGTACTACGAGCAGTACTTC
TRBV6-2/TRBV6-3	TRBJ2-5	TRBD2	NA	CASSRGGAPETQYF	TGTGCCAGCAGTCGCGGGGGGGCCCCAGAGACCCAGTACTTC
TRBV6-5	TRBJ1-2	TRBD1	many	CASTLTGGAGNYGYTF	TGTGCCAGCACCCTGACAGGGGGCGCCGGAAACTATGGCTACACCTTC
TRBV28	TRBJ2-7	TRBD1	NA	CASRGRDRLYEQYF	TGTGCCAGCAGAGGCCGGGACAGACTATACGAGCAGTACTTC
TRBV25-1	TRBJ1-3	NA	many	CASSPVGGSGNTIYF	TGTGCCAGCAGCCCTGTGGGGGGGTCTGGAAACACCATATATTTT
TRBV6-1	TRBJ2-5	NA	few	CASSGSRGGTQYF	TGTGCCAGCAGTGGATCTAGGGGGGGGACCCAGTACTTC
TRBV6-2/TRBV6-3	TRBJ1-5	TRBD1	many	CASRQLPGQGRDQPQHF	TGTGCCAGCAGGCAGCTTCCGGGACAGGGTAGGGATCAGCCCCAGCATTTT
TRBV20-1	TRBJ1-5	TRBD1	NA	CSARGQGGGLDQPQHF	TGCAGTGCTAGGGGACAGGGAGGTGGCTTGGATCAGCCCCAGCATTTT
TRBV9	TRBJ2-7	NA	NA	CASSVGQISYEQYF	TGTGCCAGCAGCGTAGGACAGATTTCCTACGAGCAGTACTTC
TRBV11-1	TRBJ2-2	TRBD2	many	CASSSSWQREGPGELFF	TGTGCCAGCAGCTCATCATGGCAGCGGGAGGGCCCCGGGGAGCTGTTTTTT
TRBV11-2	TRBJ2-2	TRBD2	NA	CASSLGYGRRSPTGELFF	TGTGCCAGCAGCTTAGGGTACGGGAGGCGAAGCCCCACCGGGGAGCTGTTTTTT
TRBV30	TRBJ2-7	TRBD2	many	CAWSISGGSYEQYF	TGTGCCTGGAGTATAAGCGGGGGGTCGTACGAGCAGTACTTC
TRBV6-5	TRBJ1-3	NA	NA	CASSSPTLGNTIYF	TGTGCCAGCAGTTCGCCGACACTCGGAAACACCATATATTTT
TRBV7-9	TRBJ2-4	NA	many	CASSLAEAKNIQYF	TGTGCCAGCAGCTTAGCGGAGGCCAAAAACATTCAGTACTTC
TRBV6-2/TRBV6-3	TRBJ2-5	NA	many	CASSYEDRETQYF	TGTGCCAGCAGTTACGAGGATCGGGAGACCCAGTACTTC
TRBV5-1	TRBJ2-5	NA	few	CASSPAANLYGETQYF	TGCGCCAGCAGCCCGGCGGCCAACCTCTACGGGGAGACCCAGTACTTC
TRBV11-2	TRBJ1-1	TRBD1	many	CASSKPDRAGEAFF	TGTGCCAGCAGCAAACCTGACAGGGCTGGTGAAGCTTTCTTT
TRBV5-1	TRBJ1-2	NA	many	CASSWEGRGDYGYTF	TGCGCCAGCAGCTGGGAAGGGCGCGGGGACTATGGCTACACCTTC
TRBV6-2/TRBV6-3	TRBJ2-1	NA	few	CASRKAGGDNEQFF	TGTGCCAGCCGTAAGGCAGGGGGGGATAATGAGCAGTTCTTC
TRBV2	TRBJ1-2	NA	many	CASSAAGYTF	TGTGCCAGCAGTGCAGCGGGCTACACCTTC
TRBV27	TRBJ1-2	NA	many	CASSLSQNYGYTF	TGTGCCAGCAGTTTATCCCAAAACTATGGCTACACCTTC
TRBV6-1	TRBJ2-6	NA	NA	CASSPYSSGANVLTF	TGTGCCAGCAGCCCGTATAGCTCTGGGGCCAACGTCCTGACTTTC
TRBV6-2/TRBV6-3	TRBJ1-1	NA	many	CASTDIDRMNTEAFF	TGTGCCAGCACTGACATCGACAGGATGAACACTGAAGCTTTCTTT
TRBV19	TRBJ1-6	NA	few	CASSIEGVVGGVTPLHF	TGTGCCAGTAGTATAGAAGGAGTCGTCGGGGGCGTGACACCCCTCCACTTT
TRBV27	TRBJ2-7	NA	NA	CASSLSTPSSYEQYF	TGTGCCAGCAGTTTGTCGACCCCTAGCTCCTACGAGCAGTACTTC